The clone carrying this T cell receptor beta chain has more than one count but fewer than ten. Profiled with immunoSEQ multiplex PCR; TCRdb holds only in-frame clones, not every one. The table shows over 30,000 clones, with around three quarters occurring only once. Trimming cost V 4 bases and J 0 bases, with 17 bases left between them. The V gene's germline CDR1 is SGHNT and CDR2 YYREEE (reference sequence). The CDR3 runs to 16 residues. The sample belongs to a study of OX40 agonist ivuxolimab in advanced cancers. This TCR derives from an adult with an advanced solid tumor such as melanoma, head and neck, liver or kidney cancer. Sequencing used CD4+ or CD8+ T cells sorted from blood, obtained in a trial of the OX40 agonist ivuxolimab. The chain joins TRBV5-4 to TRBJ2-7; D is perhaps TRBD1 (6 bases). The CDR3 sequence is CASSQDPAQGSYEQYF. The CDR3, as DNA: TGTGCCAGCAGCCAAGACCCGGCACAGGGCTCCTACGAGCAGTACTTC.